These 7 T cell receptor beta chains share one sample of origin, sequenced in a study of T cell clones after liver transplantation. This table comes from immunoSEQ multiplex PCR, and its TCRdb copy is limited to in-frame clones, with some not included. Among about 70,000 clones, roughly 80% were seen once, and the ten largest hold approximately 0.8%. The material was CD4+ T cells from blood, obtained 12 months after liver transplant. The receptors shown here come from a human patient who received a liver transplant. Some T cells may have originated in the graft donor.

The chain uses TRBV29-1 and TRBJ2-5; 8 bases map to TRBD2. Germline trimming cut 7 bases from V and 5 bases from J; bases unmatched to any gene: 9. Germline V lookup: CDR1 SQVTM, CDR2 ANQGSEA. The length of the CDR3 is 13 residues. The CDR3 loop reads CSADRGGRETQYF. The DNA of the CDR3 is TGCAGCGCCGACCGGGGGGGTAGGGAGACCCAGTACTTC.

The chain joins TRBV5-4 to TRBJ2-3; 9 bases map to TRBD1. This CDR3 is built from 15 residues. The junction had 2 bases not matched to a gene; V was cut back by 3 bases and J by 0 bases. In germline, CDR1 is SGHNT, CDR2 YYREEE (reference sequence). The CDR3 DNA sequence: TGTGCCAGCAGCTGGGGACAGGGCAGCACAGATACGCAGTATTTT. Protein: CASSWGQGSTDTQYF.

This clone showed up just a few times. V is TRBV2 and J is TRBJ1-1, with no clear D. V shed 5 bases and J shed 1 base, with 8 bases lying between them. Germline CDR1 SNHLY, CDR2 FYNNEI. The CDR3 has 13 residues. CDR3 bases: TGTGCCAGCAGTTCCGAGTGGAACACTGAAGCTTTCTTT. It is translated as CASSSEWNTEAFF.

The chain combines TRBV7-8 with TRBJ2-7; 11 nucleotides agree with TRBD2. This CDR3 is built from 15 residues. V shed 5 bases and J 5 bases; nucleotides not matched to a gene: 8. Germline CDR1 reads SGHVS; CDR2 reads FQNEAQ. CDR3: CASSHSSTSGDEQYF. CDR3 DNA: TGTGCCAGCAGCCATAGTTCGACTAGCGGGGACGAGCAGTACTTC.

This clone was seen a few times. V is TRBV18 and J is TRBJ1-3; D remains unclear. Trimming pared 2 bases from V and 4 bases from J, leaving 9 bases between. The CDR3 length is 14 residues. Germline loops: CDR1 KGHSH, CDR2 LQKENI. This CDR3 is CASSPIGVGNTIYF. As DNA, the CDR3 is TGTGCCAGCTCACCAATCGGGGTCGGAAACACCATATATTTT. Full variable domain (rest looked up from reference TRBV18 and TRBJ1-3): NAGVMQNPRHLVRRRGQEARLRCSPMKGHSHVYWYRQLPEEGLKFMVYLQKENIIDESGMPKERFSAEFPKEGPSILRIQQVVRGDSAAYFCASSPIGVGNTIYFGEGSWLTVV.

The gene calls are TRBV7-9 and TRBJ2-7; no clear D gene. Trimming took off 1 base at V and 2 bases at J, with 9 bases between the two ends. Germline CDR1 SEHNR, CDR2 FQNEAQ (reference sequence). This CDR3 comprises 14 residues. CDR3 DNA sequence: TGTGCCAGCAGCTTAGGTAACAGTGCCTACGAGCAGTACTTC. This gives the protein CASSLGNSAYEQYF.

The chain uses TRBV5-1 and TRBJ2-1; 7 nucleotides align to TRBD2. There are 16 residues in the CDR3. V lost 0 bases to trimming and J lost 9 bases; unmatched junction nucleotides: 12. Looked up from germline, CDR1 is SGHRS and CDR2 is YFSETQ. The CDR3 protein is CASSLVGGSPLGEQFF. DNA for the CDR3: TGCGCCAGCAGCTTGGTGGGCGGGAGCCCTCTGGGTGAGCAGTTCTTC.